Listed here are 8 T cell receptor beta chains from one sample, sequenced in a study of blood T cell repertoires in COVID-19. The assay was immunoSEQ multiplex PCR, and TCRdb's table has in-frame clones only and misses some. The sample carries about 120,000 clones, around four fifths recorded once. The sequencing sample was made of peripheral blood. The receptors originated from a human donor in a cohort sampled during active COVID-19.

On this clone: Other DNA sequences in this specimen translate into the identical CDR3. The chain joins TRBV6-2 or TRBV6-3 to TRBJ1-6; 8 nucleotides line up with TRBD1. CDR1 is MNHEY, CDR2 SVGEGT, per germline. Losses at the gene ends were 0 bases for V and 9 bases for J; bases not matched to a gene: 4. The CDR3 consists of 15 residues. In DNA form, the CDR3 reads TGTGCCAGCAGTTACTCCGGACAGGGCGGTTCACCCCTCCACTTT. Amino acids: CASSYSGQGGSPLHF.

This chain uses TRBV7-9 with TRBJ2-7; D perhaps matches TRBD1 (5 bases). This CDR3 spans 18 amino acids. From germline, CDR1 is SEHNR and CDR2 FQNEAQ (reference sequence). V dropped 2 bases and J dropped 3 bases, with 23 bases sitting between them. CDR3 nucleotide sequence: TGTGCCAGCAGCTTACCCTCGGGTCTCGGACACCCCTTCTACGAGCAGTACTTC. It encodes CASSLPSGLGHPFYEQYF.

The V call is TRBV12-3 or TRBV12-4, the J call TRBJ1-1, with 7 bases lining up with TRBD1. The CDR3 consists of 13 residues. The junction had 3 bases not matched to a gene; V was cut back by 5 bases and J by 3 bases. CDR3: CASSQTGDTEAFF. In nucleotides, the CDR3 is TGTGCCAGCAGTCAAACAGGGGACACTGAAGCTTTCTTT.

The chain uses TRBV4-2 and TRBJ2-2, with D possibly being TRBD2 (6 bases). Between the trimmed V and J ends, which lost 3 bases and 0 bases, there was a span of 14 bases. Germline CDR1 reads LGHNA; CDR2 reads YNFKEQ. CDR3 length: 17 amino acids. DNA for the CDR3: TGTGCCAGCAGCCATAACCCGGGACTTCCGAACACCGGGGAGCTGTTTTTT. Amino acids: CASSHNPGLPNTGELFF.

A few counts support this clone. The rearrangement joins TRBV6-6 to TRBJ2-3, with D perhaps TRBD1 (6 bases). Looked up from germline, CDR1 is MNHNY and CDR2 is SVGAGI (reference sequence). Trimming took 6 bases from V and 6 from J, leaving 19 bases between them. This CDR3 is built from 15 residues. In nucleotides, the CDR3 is TGTGCCAGCAGCCAACAGGGCCAACCAGTGGATACGCAGTATTTT. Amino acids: CASSQQGQPVDTQYF.

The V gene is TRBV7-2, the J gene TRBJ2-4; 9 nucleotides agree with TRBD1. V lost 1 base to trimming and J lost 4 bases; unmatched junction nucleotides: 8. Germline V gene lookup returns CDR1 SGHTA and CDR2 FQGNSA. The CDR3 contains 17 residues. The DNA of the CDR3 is TGTGCCAGCAGCTTAGTGTTTTCCGGGACAGGGAAAAACATTCAGTACTTC. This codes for CASSLVFSGTGKNIQYF.

The CDR3 nucleotides are TGTGCCAGCAGCTTAGTGGGGCCAGGGGGCACTGAAGCTTTCTTT. It specifies CASSLVGPGGTEAFF. The chain uses TRBV13 and TRBJ1-1, with TRBD1 identical over 7 bases. The ends lost 1 base at V and 4 bases at J; junction bases unmatched: 6. Germline-derived CDR1 and CDR2 are PRHDT and FYEKMQ (reference sequence). The CDR3 contains 15 residues.

The CDR3 DNA sequence: TGTGCCAGCAGCTTAGAACAGCGGGGCTACACCTTC. As protein: CASSLEQRGYTF. J is TRBJ1-2 and V is TRBV7-9, with no clear D. This CDR3 has 12 residues. Germline V gene lookup returns CDR1 SEHNR and CDR2 FQNEAQ (reference sequence). Trimming shortened V by 1 base and J by 8 bases, and 8 bases separated the two germline ends.